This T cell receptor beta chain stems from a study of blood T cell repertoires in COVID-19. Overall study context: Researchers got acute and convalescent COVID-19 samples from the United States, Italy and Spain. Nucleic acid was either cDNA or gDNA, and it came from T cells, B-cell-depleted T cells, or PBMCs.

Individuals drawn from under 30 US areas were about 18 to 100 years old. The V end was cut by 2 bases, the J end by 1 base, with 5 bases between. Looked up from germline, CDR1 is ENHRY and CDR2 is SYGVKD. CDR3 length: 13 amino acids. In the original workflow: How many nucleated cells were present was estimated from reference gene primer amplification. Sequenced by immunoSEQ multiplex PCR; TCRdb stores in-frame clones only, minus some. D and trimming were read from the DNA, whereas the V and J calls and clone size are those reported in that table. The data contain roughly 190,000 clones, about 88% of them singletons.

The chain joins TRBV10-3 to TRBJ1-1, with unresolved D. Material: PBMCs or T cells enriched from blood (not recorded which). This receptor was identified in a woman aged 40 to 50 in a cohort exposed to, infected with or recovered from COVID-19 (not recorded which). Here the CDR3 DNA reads TGTGCCATCAGTGAGCTAGGGAACACTGAAGCTTTCTTT. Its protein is CAISELGNTEAFF.